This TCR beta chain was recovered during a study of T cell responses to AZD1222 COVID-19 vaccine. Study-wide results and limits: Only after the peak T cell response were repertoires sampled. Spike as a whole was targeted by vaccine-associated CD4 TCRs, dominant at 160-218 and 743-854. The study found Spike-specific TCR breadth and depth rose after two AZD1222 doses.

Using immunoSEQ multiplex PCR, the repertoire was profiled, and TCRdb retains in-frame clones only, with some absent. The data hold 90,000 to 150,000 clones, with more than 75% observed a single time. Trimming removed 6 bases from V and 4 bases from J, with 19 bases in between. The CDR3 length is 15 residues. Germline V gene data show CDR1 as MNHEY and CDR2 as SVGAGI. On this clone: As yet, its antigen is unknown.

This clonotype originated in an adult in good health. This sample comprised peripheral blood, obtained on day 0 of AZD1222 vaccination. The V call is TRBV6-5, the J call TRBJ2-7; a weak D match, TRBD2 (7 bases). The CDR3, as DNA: TGTGCCAGCAGCTACGCAAGGGGGGGCGGTTACGAGCAGTACTTC. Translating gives CASSYARGGGYEQYF.